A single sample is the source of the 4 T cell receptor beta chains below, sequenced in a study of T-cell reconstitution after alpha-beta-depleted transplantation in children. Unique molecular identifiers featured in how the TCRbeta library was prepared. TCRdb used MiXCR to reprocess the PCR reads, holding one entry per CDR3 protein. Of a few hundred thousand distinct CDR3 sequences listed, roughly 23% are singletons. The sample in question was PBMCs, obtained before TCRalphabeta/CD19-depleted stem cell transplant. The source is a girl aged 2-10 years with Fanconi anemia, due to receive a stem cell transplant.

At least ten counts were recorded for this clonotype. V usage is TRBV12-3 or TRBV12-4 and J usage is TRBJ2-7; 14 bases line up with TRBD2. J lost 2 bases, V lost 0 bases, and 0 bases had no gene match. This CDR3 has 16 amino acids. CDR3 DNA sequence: TGTGCCAGCAGTTTAGCGACTAGCGGGAGGGCCTACGAGCAGTACTTC. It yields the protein CASSLATSGRAYEQYF.

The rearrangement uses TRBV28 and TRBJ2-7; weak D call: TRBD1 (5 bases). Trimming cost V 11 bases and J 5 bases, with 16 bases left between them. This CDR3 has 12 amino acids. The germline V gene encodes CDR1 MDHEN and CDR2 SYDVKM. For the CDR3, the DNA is TGTGCCGGAGACCAGGGATCCGACGAGCAGTACTTC. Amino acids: CAGDQGSDEQYF.

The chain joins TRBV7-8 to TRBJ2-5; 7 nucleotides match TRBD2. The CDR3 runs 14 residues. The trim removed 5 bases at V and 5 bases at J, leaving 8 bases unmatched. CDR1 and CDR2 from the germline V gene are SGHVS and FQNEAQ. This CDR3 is CASSPRAGSETQYF. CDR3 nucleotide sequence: TGTGCCAGCAGCCCAAGAGCGGGAAGCGAGACCCAGTACTTC. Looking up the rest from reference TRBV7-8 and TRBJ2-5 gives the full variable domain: GAGVSQSPRYKVAKRGQDVALRCDPISGHVSLFWYQQALGQGPEFLTYFQNEAQLDKSGLPSDRFFAERPEGSVSTLKIQRTQQEDSAVYLCASSPRAGSETQYFGPGTRLLVL.

DNA for the CDR3: TGCAGTGCTAGAGATACTCCTCTAGGCGAGCAGTACTTC. It specifies CSARDTPLGEQYF. This chain uses TRBV20-1 with TRBJ2-7; no clear D. Trimming cost V 0 bases and J 6 bases, with 12 bases left between them. Germline V gene data show CDR1 as DFQATT and CDR2 as SNEGSKA (reference sequence). The CDR3 is made up of 13 amino acids.